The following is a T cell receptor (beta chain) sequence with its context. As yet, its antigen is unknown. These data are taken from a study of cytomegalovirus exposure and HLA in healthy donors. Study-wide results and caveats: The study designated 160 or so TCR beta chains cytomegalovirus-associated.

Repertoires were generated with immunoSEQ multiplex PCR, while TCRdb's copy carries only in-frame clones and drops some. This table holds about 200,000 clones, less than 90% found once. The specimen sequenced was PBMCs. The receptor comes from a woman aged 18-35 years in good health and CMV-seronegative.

CDR3 sequence (DNA): TGTGCCAGCACTTCACGGACAGGGCTTGGCTATGGCTACACCTTC. As protein: CASTSRTGLGYGYTF. V gene TRBV6-1 combines with J gene TRBJ1-2, with 8 bases matching TRBD1. The CDR3 is made up of 15 amino acids. CDR1 and CDR2 from the germline V gene are MNHNS and SASEGT. After removal of 7 bases from V and 4 bases from J, the junction contained 11 bases not matched to a gene.